What follows are 10 T cell receptor beta chains derived from one specimen sequenced in a study of blood T cell repertoires in COVID-19. The method was immunoSEQ multiplex PCR; TCRdb's version includes in-frame clones alone and lacks a portion of them. This sample carries some 200,000 clones, 88% of them seen once, and the ten largest clones take about 6.3%. The material sequenced was peripheral blood. These receptors all come from a man aged 35-49 years with active or convalescent COVID-19.

This sequence joins TRBV12-5 and TRBJ1-3; no reliable D call. Per germline, CDR1 LGHNT and CDR2 FRNRAP. The CDR3 loop spans 16 amino acids. Trimming removed 5 bases at V and 0 bases at J, with 14 bases between. The CDR3 loop is CASGRFVTGSGNTIYF. The DNA for the CDR3 is TGTGCTAGTGGTCGCTTTGTTACGGGCTCTGGAAACACCATATATTTT.

The chain employs TRBV4-3 and TRBJ2-4; possible D gene TRBD2, 5 bases. Per the germline V gene, CDR1 is LGHNA and CDR2 is YSLEER. The CDR3 covers 18 residues. V was cut by 0 bases and J by 0 bases, with 15 bases left in between. CDR3 in amino acids: CASSQDLGGDLAKNIQYF. In DNA form, the CDR3 reads TGCGCCAGCAGCCAAGATCTAGGAGGAGATCTAGCCAAAAACATTCAGTACTTC.

This clone was recorded once. V and J are TRBV6-2 or TRBV6-3 and TRBJ2-7; D possibly corresponds to TRBD1 (6 bases). The V gene's germline CDR1 is MNHEY and CDR2 SVGEGT. The V gene lost 2 bases and the J gene lost 1 base, with 12 bases spanning the gap. There are 15 residues in the CDR3. The CDR3 DNA follows: TGTGCCAGCAGTTACATGGCAGGGGCGTCCTACGAGCAGTACTTC. This encodes CASSYMAGASYEQYF.

The chain couples TRBV21-1 to TRBJ1-3; the listed D gene, TRBD1, was not tested against the DNA. TRBV21-1 is flagged as a pseudogene. The CDR3 covers 16 residues. As DNA, the CDR3 is TGTGCCAGCAGCCCTAGGGGTTCCACCTCTGGAAACACCATATATTTT. As protein: CASSPRGSTSGNTIYF.

The V call is TRBV5-5, the J call TRBJ2-2, with D tentatively TRBD2 (5 bases). The CDR3 consists of 15 residues. The V end was cut by 0 bases, the J end by 2 bases, with 8 bases between. Germline loops: CDR1 SGHKS, CDR2 YYEKEE (reference sequence). This CDR3 reads CASSLVATNTGELFF. CDR3 bases: TGTGCCAGCAGCTTGGTAGCGACCAACACCGGGGAGCTGTTTTTT.

This chain connects TRBV20-1 to TRBJ1-5; the D is unclear. The CDR3 is made up of 14 amino acids. Trimming shortened V by 3 bases and J by 3 bases, and 12 bases separated the two germline ends. Germline V CDR1 and CDR2: DFQATT, SNEGSKA (reference sequence). The CDR3 loop reads CSASGRGNNQPQHF. In DNA, the CDR3 is TGCAGTGCTAGTGGCCGAGGGAACAATCAGCCCCAGCATTTT.

The J gene is TRBJ2-5, the V gene TRBV5-4; no clear D gene. Germline V gene sequence: CDR1 SGHNT, CDR2 YYREEE (reference sequence). Trimming took off 4 bases at V and 5 bases at J, with 6 bases between the two ends. The CDR3 is 11 residues long. CDR3 coding DNA: TGTGCCAGCAGCCAACAGGAGACCCAGTACTTC. It specifies CASSQQETQYF.

The CDR3 bases are TGTGCCAGCAGCTTAGCGAGAGGCACTGAAGCTTTCTTT. Protein product: CASSLARGTEAFF. The chain combines TRBV7-2 with TRBJ1-1; D uncertain. Germline values: CDR1 SGHTA, CDR2 FQGNSA. This CDR3 comprises 13 residues. The ends were cut back, 0 bases at V and 4 bases at J, with 6 bases in the middle.

The rearrangement uses TRBV15 and TRBJ2-5, with 7 bases identical to TRBD1. The germline gives CDR1 LNHNV, CDR2 YYDKDF (reference sequence). The CDR3 extends over 17 amino acids. Unmatched junction bases numbered 15, after V lost 3 bases and J lost 5 bases. CDR3 DNA sequence: TGTGCCACCAGCAGGGATCGTATTGCAGGGGGTTCGGAGACCCAGTACTTC. It specifies CATSRDRIAGGSETQYF.

V gene TRBV27 combines with J gene TRBJ2-7, with D tentatively TRBD1 (5 bases). Germline values: CDR1 MNHEY, CDR2 SMNVEV (reference sequence). CDR3 length: 13 amino acids. With 8 bases removed from V and 1 base from J, the gap between germline ends came to 12 bases. CDR3 amino acids: CASRQGQSYEQYF. CDR3 bases: TGTGCCAGCCGCCAGGGTCAGTCCTACGAGCAGTACTTC.